This entry is about one TCR beta chain. Its antigen is undetermined. The 5'RACE template-switching step produced TCR cDNA and added a universal primer site and UMIs. TCRdb redid the calling of the 5' RACE reads with MiXCR, one entry per CDR3 protein. The table lists over 200,000 distinct CDR3 sequences, about 7% of them singletons. These data are taken from a study of T cells after yellow fever vaccination. For the study at large: Some fractions had low cell numbers, and these were prepared with SMART-Seq v4 Ultra Low Input. Study conclusions and caveats: The secondary T-cell response peaked on day 5, not day 15, but was weaker. Clones that expanded after primary vaccination mostly reappeared after the booster (96% CD4, 88% CD8).

V was clipped by 0 bases and J by 5 bases; unmatched bases: 15. The germline V gene has CDR1 SGHKS and CDR2 YYEKEE (reference sequence). The CDR3 is made up of 18 amino acids. The chain links TRBV5-5 to TRBJ2-7, with 9 nucleotides matching TRBD1. The sample here was CD4+ T cells sorted from PBMCs, taken on the day of the yellow fever booster vaccination. This receptor was taken from a man aged 30 to 39 who received the YFV17D yellow fever vaccine. CDR3 loop: CASSLASLYSTGGHEQYF. CDR3 nucleotide sequence: TGTGCCAGCAGCTTGGCCTCCCTCTACTCTACAGGGGGCCACGAGCAGTACTTC. The full variable domain, rest sourced from reference TRBV5-5 and TRBJ2-7, is DAGVTQSPTHLIKTRGQQVTLRCSPISGHKSVSWYQQVLGQGPQFIFQYYEKEERGRGNFPDRFSARQFPNYSSELNVNALLLGDSALYLCASSLASLYSTGGHEQYFGPGTRLTVT.